The next 21 T cell receptor beta chains were all read from a single sample in a study of blood T cell repertoires in COVID-19. Some clones are missing from TCRdb's copy, which holds only in-frame ones; the method was immunoSEQ multiplex PCR. The sample consists of a few hundred thousand clones, more than 80% of them appearing once. Sequenced sample: PBMCs or T cells enriched from blood (not recorded which). These receptors came from a middle-aged man who had recovered from COVID-19.

The chain recombines TRBV15 with TRBJ2-1; D gene unclear. The V end lost 0 bases, the J end lost 2 bases, and 11 bases lay between the germline ends. Germline V gene sequence: CDR1 LNHNV, CDR2 YYDKDF (reference sequence). The CDR3 has 16 amino acids. CDR3 DNA sequence: TGTGCCACCAGCAGAGACCCTAACAGAGCCTACAATGAGCAGTTCTTC. This gives the protein CATSRDPNRAYNEQFF. The full variable domain, its missing parts supplied by reference TRBV15 and TRBJ2-1, is DAMVIQNPRYQVTQFGKPVTLSCSQTLNHNVMYWYQQKSSQAPKLLFHYYDKDFNNEADTPDNFQSRRPNTSFCFLDIRSPGLGDTAMYLCATSRDPNRAYNEQFFGPGTRLTVL.

The rearrangement joins TRBV7-9 to TRBJ2-7; the match to TRBD2 covers 13 bases. V lost 4 bases and J lost 6; bases outside the gene matches: 6. The CDR3 has 15 residues. Germline CDR1 and CDR2: SEHNR and FQNEAQ (reference sequence). Here the CDR3 DNA reads TGTGCCAGCAGCTCGCGGACTAGCGGGAGTCGCGAGCAGTACTTC. Its translation: CASSSRTSGSREQYF.

The chain couples TRBV3-1 (or the pseudogene TRBV3-2) to TRBJ1-2, with 9 bases identical to TRBD1. V lost 1 base to trimming and J lost 4 bases; unmatched junction nucleotides: 10. CDR3 length: 17 residues. Germline V gene lookup returns CDR1 LGHDT and CDR2 YNNKEL (reference sequence). The CDR3, as DNA: TGTGCCAGCAGCCAAGTTCGGTCTACAGGGGGCCCCTATGGCTACACCTTC. Translated, it gives CASSQVRSTGGPYGYTF.

The J gene is TRBJ1-1, the V gene TRBV14; 8 bases fit TRBD1. This CDR3 has 15 amino acids. From germline, CDR1 is SGHDN and CDR2 FVKESK. The junction had 6 bases not matched to a gene; V was cut back by 4 bases and J by 2 bases. As DNA, the CDR3 is TGTGCCAGCAGCCCGCTGACAGGGGATAACACTGAAGCTTTCTTT. It specifies CASSPLTGDNTEAFF.

The chain is built from TRBV3-1 (or the pseudogene TRBV3-2) and TRBJ2-5, with TRBD2 matching over 7 bases. This CDR3 comprises 14 residues. Germline V gene data show CDR1 as LGHDT and CDR2 as YNNKEL (reference sequence). Unmatched junction bases numbered 3, after V lost 1 base and J lost 4 bases. The CDR3 bases are TGTGCCAGCAGCCAAGGGGGGAGGGGAGAGACCCAGTACTTC. Protein: CASSQGGRGETQYF.

The CDR3 region is CASSRNRGNSETQYF. The CDR3 DNA is TGTGCCAGCAGTCGTAACAGGGGGAATTCAGAGACCCAGTACTTC. The V call is TRBV6-5, the J call TRBJ2-5; 8 bases agree with TRBD1. J gave up 4 bases and V 5 bases, and 9 bases lay outside the gene matches. There are 15 residues in the CDR3. Germline V lookup: CDR1 MNHEY, CDR2 SVGAGI.

V and J are TRBV5-6 and TRBJ2-1; no reliable D call. Deletions cut 4 bases from V and 0 bases from J, with 11 bases between. From germline, CDR1 is SGHDT and CDR2 YYEEEE. This CDR3 contains 15 residues. This chain's CDR3 is CASSPVVSSYNEQFF. In nucleotides, the CDR3 is TGTGCCAGCAGCCCCGTCGTCAGCTCCTACAATGAGCAGTTCTTC.

V and J are TRBV5-1 and TRBJ2-3; 7 nucleotides line up with TRBD1. The CDR3 has 14 residues. Germline V gives CDR1 SGHRS, CDR2 YFSETQ. The V and J ends lost 5 bases and 4 bases, in that order; junction bases with no gene match: 7. In DNA, the CDR3 is TGCGCCAGCAGACTCTCACAGGGGTCAGATACGCAGTATTTT. It specifies CASRLSQGSDTQYF.

This clone was counted ten times or more. The rearrangement joins TRBV10-3 to TRBJ2-7, with D possibly TRBD1 on 6 matching bases. Trimming took 6 bases from V and 1 from J, leaving 13 bases between them. The CDR3 extends over 14 amino acids. CDR1 and CDR2 (germline): ENHRY, SYGVKD. The DNA for the CDR3 is TGTGCCATCAGGAGGACAGACCGGTCCTACGAGCAGTACTTC. The encoded protein is CAIRRTDRSYEQYF.

The chain uses TRBV29-1 and TRBJ2-3; D gene uncertain. CDR3 length: 14 residues. V gave up 3 bases and J gave up 0 bases, with 10 bases separating them. In germline, CDR1 is SQVTM, CDR2 ANQGSEA. CDR3 nucleotide sequence: TGCAGCGTTGATAGAACCCCTAGCACAGATACGCAGTATTTT. Protein sequence: CSVDRTPSTDTQYF.

The chain joins TRBV3-1 (or the pseudogene TRBV3-2) to TRBJ1-2; D not certain. Germline CDR1 LGHDT, CDR2 YNNKEL (reference sequence). V was trimmed by 0 bases and J by 4 bases, leaving 12 bases between them. This CDR3 spans 15 amino acids. DNA of the CDR3: TGTGCCAGCAGCCAAGAACCGACAAGAACCTATGGCTACACCTTC. Protein: CASSQEPTRTYGYTF.

CDR3 coding DNA: TGTGCCAGCAGCTTACTGGGACAGGGGGCGGGTTCACCCCTCCACTTT. It translates to CASSLLGQGAGSPLHF. V usage is TRBV7-9 and J usage is TRBJ1-6, with TRBD1 matching 12 bases. Germline values: CDR1 SEHNR, CDR2 FQNEAQ (reference sequence). V lost 2 bases to trimming and J lost 9 bases; unmatched junction nucleotides: 5. The CDR3 consists of 16 residues. The full variable domain, with the rest looked up from reference TRBV7-9 and TRBJ1-6, is DTGVSQNPRHKITKRGQNVTFRCDPISEHNRLYWYRQTLGQGPEFLTYFQNEAQLEKSRLLSDRFSAERPKGSFSTLEIQRTEQGDSAMYLCASSLLGQGAGSPLHFGNGTRLTVT.

The chain employs TRBV7-2 and TRBJ2-1; weak D call: TRBD2 (6 bases). The V gene's germline CDR1 is SGHTA and CDR2 FQGNSA. V was cut by 5 bases and J by 10 bases, with 18 bases left in between. CDR3 length equals 14 residues. The CDR3, as DNA: TGTGCCAGCAGCACCCAGGCGGGGCCTGGGGAGCAGTTCTTC. It specifies CASSTQAGPGEQFF.

CDR3 sequence: CASSSTANTEAFF. The CDR3 nucleotides read TGTGCCAGCAGCTCCACAGCCAACACTGAAGCTTTCTTT. The genes are TRBV6-5 and TRBJ1-1; the D is unclear. Trimming removed 6 bases at V and 2 bases at J, with 10 bases between. Germline loops: CDR1 MNHEY, CDR2 SVGAGI. The CDR3 loop spans 13 amino acids.

This chain links TRBV11-2 with TRBJ2-1, with D uncertain. The CDR3 has 16 residues. With 1 base removed from V and 0 bases from J, the gap between germline ends came to 10 bases. Germline values: CDR1 SGHAT, CDR2 FQNNGV. The CDR3 nucleotides read TGTGCCAGCAGCTTAGCTGATGAGAGCTCCTACAATGAGCAGTTCTTC. Its protein product is CASSLADESSYNEQFF. The variable domain in full, with the rest retrieved from reference TRBV11-2 and TRBJ2-1, is EAGVAQSPRYKIIEKRQSVAFWCNPISGHATLYWYQQILGQGPKLLIQFQNNGVVDDSQLPKDRFSAERLKGVDSTLKIQPAKLEDSAVYLCASSLADESSYNEQFFGPGTRLTVL.

The rearrangement links TRBV19 to TRBJ1-1, with 7 positions matching TRBD1. CDR1 is LNHDA, CDR2 SQIVND, per germline (reference sequence). V lost 6 bases, J lost 5 bases, and 18 bases stayed unmatched. This CDR3 spans 17 amino acids. CDR3 in amino acids: CASSPNRGANERTEAFF. CDR3 sequence (DNA): TGTGCCAGTAGCCCGAACAGGGGAGCTAACGAAAGGACTGAAGCTTTCTTT. The variable domain in full, with the rest retrieved from reference TRBV19 and TRBJ1-1, is DGGITQSPKYLFRKEGQNVTLSCEQNLNHDAMYWYRQDPGQGLRLIYYSQIVNDFQKGDIAEGYSVSREKKESFPLTVTSAQKNPTAFYLCASSPNRGANERTEAFFGQGTRLTVV.

Here the CDR3 reads CASSNRLELPFF. CDR3 nucleotide sequence: TGTGCCAGCAGCAACAGACTAGAACTACCGTTCTTC. The chain combines TRBV7-9 with TRBJ2-1; weak D call: TRBD2 (6 bases). Deletions cut 5 bases from V and 15 bases from J, with 17 bases between. The CDR3 covers 12 residues. Germline values: CDR1 SEHNR, CDR2 FQNEAQ (reference sequence).

The chain is built from TRBV5-8 and TRBJ1-1, with 7 bases fitting TRBD1. J lost 4 bases, V lost 3 bases, and 9 bases had no gene match. Germline-derived CDR1 and CDR2 are SGHTS and YDEGEE. The CDR3 runs to 15 residues. The CDR3 coding sequence is TGTGCCAGCAGCTCCCGACAGGGAATTGGCACTGAAGCTTTCTTT. The encoded protein is CASSSRQGIGTEAFF.

V usage is TRBV7-9 and J usage is TRBJ2-1, with 10 bases aligning to TRBD1. This CDR3 is built from 17 residues. CDR1 is SEHNR, CDR2 FQNEAQ, per germline (reference sequence). V dropped 3 bases and J dropped 3; count of bases not matched to a gene: 8. CDR3 in DNA: TGTGCCAGCAGCTTCCCACCGACAGGGGGCGACTACAATGAGCAGTTCTTC. Residues: CASSFPPTGGDYNEQFF. Full variable domain (outside the CDR3, taken from reference TRBV7-9 and TRBJ2-1): DTGVSQNPRHKITKRGQNVTFRCDPISEHNRLYWYRQTLGQGPEFLTYFQNEAQLEKSRLLSDRFSAERPKGSFSTLEIQRTEQGDSAMYLCASSFPPTGGDYNEQFFGPGTRLTVL.

This chain uses TRBV19 with TRBJ1-5; D might be TRBD1 (5 bases). The V end lost 11 bases, the J end lost 1 base, and 6 bases lay between the germline ends. The CDR3 is 11 amino acids. Germline V gene data show CDR1 as LNHDA and CDR2 as SQIVND (reference sequence). The chain's CDR3 is CAGGSNQPQHF. The CDR3 DNA reads TGTGCCGGGGGGAGCAATCAGCCCCAGCATTTT. The full variable domain, its missing parts supplied by reference TRBV19 and TRBJ1-5, is DGGITQSPKYLFRKEGQNVTLSCEQNLNHDAMYWYRQDPGQGLRLIYYSQIVNDFQKGDIAEGYSVSREKKESFPLTVTSAQKNPTAFYLCAGGSNQPQHFGDGTRLSIL.

This sequence joins TRBV19 and TRBJ2-2, with TRBD1 as a possible D gene (6 bases). The CDR3 runs to 15 residues. Trimming took off 3 bases at V and 2 bases at J, with 10 bases between the two ends. Per germline, CDR1 LNHDA and CDR2 SQIVND (reference sequence). The CDR3 sequence: CASSILDRNTGELFF. CDR3 nucleotide sequence: TGTGCCAGTAGTATCCTGGACAGAAACACCGGGGAGCTGTTTTTT.